These 18 T cell receptor beta chains were sequenced from one sample in a study of T cells after yellow fever vaccination. One entry per CDR3 protein results from TCRdb running MiXCR on the 5' RACE reads. The table has 450,000 to 650,000 distinct CDR3 sequences, 13% seen once; the top ten hold 11% to 15%. The sequencing here drew on PBMCs, taken on the day of the yellow fever booster vaccination. The receptors come from a man aged 25 to 45 who received the YFV17D yellow fever vaccine.

This clonotype was found a few times. V and J are TRBV5-1 and TRBJ2-1; D not resolved. CDR3 size: 13 residues. CDR1 and CDR2 (germline): SGHRS, YFSETQ. Trimming left V 1 base short and J 6 bases short, with 8 bases between. The CDR3 is CASSLLSPNEQFF. The CDR3 DNA sequence: TGCGCCAGCAGCTTGTTATCTCCCAATGAGCAGTTCTTC. The whole variable domain, filled in from reference TRBV5-1 and TRBJ2-1, reads KAGVTQTPRYLIKTRGQQVTLSCSPISGHRSVSWYQQTPGQGLQFLFEYFSETQRNKGNFPGRFSGRQFSNSRSEMNVSTLELGDSALYLCASSLLSPNEQFFGPGTRLTVL.

The rearrangement links TRBV27 to TRBJ2-3; TRBD2 is a possible D gene (5 bases). The V and J ends lost 6 bases and 4 bases respectively, with 20 bases between them. Germline V CDR1 and CDR2: MNHEY, SMNVEV (reference sequence). The length of the CDR3 is 16 residues. The CDR3 DNA is TGTGCCAGCAGCCAATATAGCGCCTCGATAGCAGATACGCAGTATTTT. This encodes CASSQYSASIADTQYF.

The chain is built from TRBV15 and TRBJ2-3; D gene ambiguous. CDR3 length: 15 amino acids. CDR1 LNHNV and CDR2 YYDKDF come from the germline V gene (reference sequence). Trimming shortened V by 1 base and J by 0 bases, and 8 bases separated the two germline ends. The CDR3: CATSRGDGSTDTQYF. As DNA, the CDR3 is TGTGCCACCAGCAGAGGTGACGGTAGCACAGATACGCAGTATTTT.

In its sample, this clonotype was seen many times. The gene calls are TRBV3-1 and TRBJ2-5, with a possible D match to TRBD2 (5 bases). V lost 0 bases to trimming and J lost 13 bases, with 15 bases between them. The CDR3 is made up of 13 amino acids. Per the germline V gene, CDR1 is LGHDT and CDR2 is YNNKEL (reference sequence). The CDR3 coding sequence is TGTGCCAGCAGCCAAGATTTTGGACTCGACATGTACTTC. Protein sequence: CASSQDFGLDMYF.

For the CDR3, the DNA is TGCAGTGCTACGACACAGATGAACACTGAAGCTTTCTTT. Translating gives CSATTQMNTEAFF. The chain employs TRBV20-1 and TRBJ1-1; D is unresolved. V lost 4 bases and J 0 bases, leaving 9 bases between the germline ends. CDR1 DFQATT and CDR2 SNEGSKA come from the germline V gene (reference sequence). The CDR3 sequence is 13 residues long.

The V and J genes are TRBV15 and TRBJ2-5; D is ambiguous. V was pared by 0 bases and J by 2 bases, with 10 bases between. Germline lookup yields CDR1 LNHNV and CDR2 YYDKDF (reference sequence). The CDR3 is 15 amino acids. CDR3 loop: CATSRELWRQETQYF. CDR3 sequence (DNA): TGTGCCACCAGCAGAGAACTTTGGCGGCAAGAGACCCAGTACTTC. The complete variable domain, with remaining parts taken from reference TRBV15 and TRBJ2-5, reads DAMVIQNPRYQVTQFGKPVTLSCSQTLNHNVMYWYQQKSSQAPKLLFHYYDKDFNNEADTPDNFQSRRPNTSFCFLDIRSPGLGDTAMYLCATSRELWRQETQYFGPGTRLLVL.

The CDR3 coding sequence is TGCAGTGCTAAAGGACAGGGGTACCATGGCTACACCTTC. Translated, it gives CSAKGQGYHGYTF. The genes are TRBV20-1 and TRBJ1-2; TRBD1 agrees at 9 bases. The CDR3 consists of 13 residues. The germline V gene encodes CDR1 DFQATT and CDR2 SNEGSKA (reference sequence). V was pared by 4 bases and J by 6 bases, with 6 bases of the junction left unmatched.

This clonotype was seen a handful of times. The V call is TRBV28, the J call TRBJ2-7; TRBD2 matches 7 bases. The V gene's germline CDR1 is MDHEN and CDR2 SYDVKM. The V segment lost 5 bases and the J segment 7 bases; nucleotides outside the gene matches: 14. This CDR3 is built from 15 residues. The CDR3 nucleotides are TGTGCCAGCAGTCCCAAAGTCGCGGGAGTCGGGGAGCAGTACTTC. This codes for CASSPKVAGVGEQYF. The variable domain in full, with the rest retrieved from reference TRBV28 and TRBJ2-7, is DVKVTQSSRYLVKRTGEKVFLECVQDMDHENMFWYRQDPGLGLRLIYFSYDVKMKEKGDIPEGYSVSREKKERFSLILESASTNQTSMYLCASSPKVAGVGEQYFGPGTRLTVT.

V is TRBV18 and J is TRBJ2-3; a possible D gene is TRBD2 (5 bases). There are 14 residues in the CDR3. The germline V gene has CDR1 KGHSH and CDR2 LQKENI. V was trimmed by 6 bases and J by 6 bases, leaving 16 bases between them. The CDR3 loop reads CASSIVGDTDTQYF. The CDR3 nucleotides read TGTGCCAGCTCCATCGTGGGAGACACGGATACGCAGTATTTT.

The rearrangement uses TRBV7-8 and TRBJ2-3; the D gene is possibly TRBD2 (6 bases). This CDR3 contains 12 residues. V lost 8 bases to trimming and J lost 3 bases, with 9 bases between them. Per the germline V gene, CDR1 is SGHVS and CDR2 is FQNEAQ. CDR3 residues: CASQEGTDTQYF. For the CDR3, the DNA is TGTGCCAGCCAGGAGGGAACAGATACGCAGTATTTT.

This clonotype turned up a few times. The V and J genes are TRBV7-2 and TRBJ2-5; D might be TRBD1 (5 bases). Germline loops: CDR1 SGHTA, CDR2 FQGNSA. V shed 5 bases and J shed 2 bases, with 15 bases lying between them. The CDR3 contains 15 residues. The CDR3 region has the DNA TGTGCCAGCAGCCATTTGGGGCAGGGACAAGAGACCCAGTACTTC. Residues: CASSHLGQGQETQYF.

The chain is built from TRBV5-1 and TRBJ2-3; 7 bases agree with TRBD1. The CDR3 is made up of 16 amino acids. Losses at the gene ends were 0 bases for V and 1 base for J; bases not matched to a gene: 5. Germline CDR1 SGHRS, CDR2 YFSETQ. The CDR3 sequence is CASSLDPGGGTDTQYF. Written as DNA, the CDR3 is TGCGCCAGCAGCTTGGATCCAGGGGGAGGCACAGATACGCAGTATTTT.

This clonotype was seen only a few times. This chain uses TRBV12-3 or TRBV12-4 with TRBJ1-5; 12 positions match TRBD1. CDR3 length: 15 residues. With V trimmed by 6 bases and J by 6 bases, 6 bases remained unmatched. The CDR3, as DNA: TGTGCCAGCAGACCGGGACAGGGGGCGGGTCAGCCCCAGCATTTT. Protein sequence: CASRPGQGAGQPQHF.

This chain joins TRBV7-2 and TRBJ2-5, with 7 nucleotides matching TRBD2. There are 16 residues in the CDR3. CDR1 and CDR2 (germline): SGHTA, FQGNSA. Germline trimming cut 3 bases from V and 1 base from J; bases unmatched to any gene: 8. The CDR3 bases are TGTGCCAGCAGCTTCTTGGGACTAACGGGCCAAGAGACCCAGTACTTC. This encodes CASSFLGLTGQETQYF.

CDR3 in amino acids: CASSPPLAGEETQYF. The CDR3 nucleotides read TGTGCCAGCTCACCACCACTAGCGGGAGAAGAGACCCAGTACTTC. The rearrangement joins TRBV18 to TRBJ2-5; 11 bases match TRBD2. CDR3 length: 15 residues. The junction had 0 bases not matched to a gene; V was cut back by 0 bases and J by 3 bases. The germline gives CDR1 KGHSH, CDR2 LQKENI.

This chain joins TRBV11-3 and TRBJ2-2; the D gene is possibly TRBD1 (6 bases). This CDR3 has 15 residues. The germline V gene encodes CDR1 SGHNT and CDR2 YENEEA. Trimming pared 5 bases from V and 6 bases from J, leaving 16 bases between. The CDR3 DNA reads as TGTGCCAGCAGCCCTCACAGGGTCGACGCCGGGGAGCTGTTTTTT. Translated: CASSPHRVDAGELFF.

In its sample, this clonotype was seen many times. The V gene is TRBV6-5, the J gene TRBJ2-1; a possible D gene is TRBD2 (5 bases). Germline lookup yields CDR1 MNHEY and CDR2 SVGAGI. The CDR3 spans 12 residues. Trimming left V 5 bases short and J 9 bases short, with 11 bases between. The CDR3 DNA reads as TGTGCCAGCAGTCTTACTAGAGGTGAGCAGTTCTTC. The encoded protein is CASSLTRGEQFF.

This clonotype came up many times. This rearrangement joins TRBV5-1 to TRBJ1-2; no firm D call. The germline CDR1 and CDR2 sequences are SGHRS and YFSETQ. The CDR3 extends over 13 amino acids. Between the trimmed V and J ends, which lost 0 bases and 7 bases, there was a span of 10 bases. CDR3 residues: CASSLVVSSGYTF. The DNA for the CDR3 is TGCGCCAGCAGCTTGGTTGTCAGCTCTGGCTACACCTTC.